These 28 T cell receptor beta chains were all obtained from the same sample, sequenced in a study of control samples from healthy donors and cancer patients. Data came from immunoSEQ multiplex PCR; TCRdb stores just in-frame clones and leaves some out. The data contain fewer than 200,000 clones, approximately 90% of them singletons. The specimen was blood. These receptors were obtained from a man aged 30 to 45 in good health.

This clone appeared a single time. The CDR3 reads CASSQDASGYLEAFF. The CDR3 DNA reads TGCGCCAGCAGCCAAGATGCCTCAGGGTACCTTGAAGCTTTCTTT. This rearrangement joins TRBV4-1 to TRBJ1-1, with a weak D call TRBD1 (5 bases). CDR3 length equals 15 residues. Germline CDR1 is MGHRA and CDR2 is YSYEKL. Trimming removed 0 bases from V and 7 bases from J, with 15 bases in between.

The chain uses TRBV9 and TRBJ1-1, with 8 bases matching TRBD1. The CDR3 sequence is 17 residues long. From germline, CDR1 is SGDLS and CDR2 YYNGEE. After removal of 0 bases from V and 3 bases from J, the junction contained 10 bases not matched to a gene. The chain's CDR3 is CASSVGATTGGYTEAFF. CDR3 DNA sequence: TGTGCCAGCAGCGTAGGGGCTACCACAGGGGGGTACACTGAAGCTTTCTTT.

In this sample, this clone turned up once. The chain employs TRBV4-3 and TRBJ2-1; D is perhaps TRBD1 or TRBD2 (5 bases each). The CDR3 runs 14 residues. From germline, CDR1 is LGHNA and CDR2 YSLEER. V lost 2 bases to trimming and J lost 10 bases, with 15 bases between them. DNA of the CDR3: TGCGCCAGCAGCCAAAATTCCGTCTGGGGGGAGCAGTTCTTC. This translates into CASSQNSVWGEQFF.

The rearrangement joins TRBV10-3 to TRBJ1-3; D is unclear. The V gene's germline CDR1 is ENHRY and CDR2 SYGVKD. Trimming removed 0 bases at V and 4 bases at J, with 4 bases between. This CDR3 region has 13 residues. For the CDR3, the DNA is TGTGCCATCAGTGAGTCGGTAGGAAACACCATATATTTT. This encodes CAISESVGNTIYF.

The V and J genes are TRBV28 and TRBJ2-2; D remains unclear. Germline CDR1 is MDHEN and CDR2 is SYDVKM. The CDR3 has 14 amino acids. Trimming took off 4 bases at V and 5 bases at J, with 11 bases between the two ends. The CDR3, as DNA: TGTGCCAGCAGTTCACTGCGCCAAACCGGGGAGCTGTTTTTT. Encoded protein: CASSSLRQTGELFF. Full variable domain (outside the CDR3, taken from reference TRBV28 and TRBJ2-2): DVKVTQSSRYLVKRTGEKVFLECVQDMDHENMFWYRQDPGLGLRLIYFSYDVKMKEKGDIPEGYSVSREKKERFSLILESASTNQTSMYLCASSSLRQTGELFFGEGSRLTVL.

CDR3 DNA sequence: TGCGCCAGCAGCTTGGTTCAAGATACGCAGTATTTT. Residues: CASSLVQDTQYF. This rearrangement joins TRBV5-1 to TRBJ2-3; D gene unclear. Germline V CDR1 and CDR2: SGHRS, YFSETQ. Deletions cut 0 bases from V and 5 bases from J, with 4 bases between. The CDR3 spans 12 residues. Looking up the rest from reference TRBV5-1 and TRBJ2-3 gives the full variable domain: KAGVTQTPRYLIKTRGQQVTLSCSPISGHRSVSWYQQTPGQGLQFLFEYFSETQRNKGNFPGRFSGRQFSNSRSEMNVSTLELGDSALYLCASSLVQDTQYFGPGTRLTVL.

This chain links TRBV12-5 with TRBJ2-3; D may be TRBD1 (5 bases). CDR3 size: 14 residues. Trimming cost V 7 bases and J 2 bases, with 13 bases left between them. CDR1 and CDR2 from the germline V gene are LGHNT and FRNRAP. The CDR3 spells CASAPLTDTDTQYF. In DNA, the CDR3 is TGTGCTAGTGCCCCTCTGACAGACACAGATACGCAGTATTTT.

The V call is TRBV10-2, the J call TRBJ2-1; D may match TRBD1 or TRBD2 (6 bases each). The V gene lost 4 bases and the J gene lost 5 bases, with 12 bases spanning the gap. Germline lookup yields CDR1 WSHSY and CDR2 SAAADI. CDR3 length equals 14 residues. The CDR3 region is CASSGRGAHNEQFF. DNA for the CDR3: TGCGCCAGCAGTGGGAGGGGGGCCCACAATGAGCAGTTCTTC.

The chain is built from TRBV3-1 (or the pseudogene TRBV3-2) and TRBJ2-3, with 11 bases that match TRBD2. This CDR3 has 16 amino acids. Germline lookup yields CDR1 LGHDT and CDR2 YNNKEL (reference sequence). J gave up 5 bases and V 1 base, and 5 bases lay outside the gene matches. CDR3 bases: TGTGCCAGCAGCCAAGGTCTAGCGGGGGGACAAGATACGCAGTATTTT. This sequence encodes CASSQGLAGGQDTQYF.

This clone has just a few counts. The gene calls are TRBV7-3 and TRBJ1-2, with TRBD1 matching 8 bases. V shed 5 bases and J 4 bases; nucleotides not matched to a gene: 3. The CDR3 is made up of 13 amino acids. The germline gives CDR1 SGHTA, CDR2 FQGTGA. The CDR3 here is CASSPGQGYGYTF. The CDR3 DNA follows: TGTGCCAGCAGCCCTGGACAGGGCTATGGCTACACCTTC.

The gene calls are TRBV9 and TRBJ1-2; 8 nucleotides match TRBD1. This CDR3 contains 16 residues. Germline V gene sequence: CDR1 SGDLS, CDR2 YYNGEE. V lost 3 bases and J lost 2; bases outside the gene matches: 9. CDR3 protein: CASSAEDREKNYGYTF. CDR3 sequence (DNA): TGTGCCAGCAGCGCAGAGGACAGGGAGAAAAACTATGGCTACACCTTC.

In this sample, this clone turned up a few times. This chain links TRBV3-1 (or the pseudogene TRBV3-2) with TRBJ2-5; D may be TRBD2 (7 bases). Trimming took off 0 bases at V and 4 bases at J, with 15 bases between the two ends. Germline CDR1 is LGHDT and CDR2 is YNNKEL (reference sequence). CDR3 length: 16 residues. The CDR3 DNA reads TGTGCCAGCAGCCAAGATTGGGGGGGCCGGGGAGAGACCCAGTACTTC. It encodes CASSQDWGGRGETQYF.

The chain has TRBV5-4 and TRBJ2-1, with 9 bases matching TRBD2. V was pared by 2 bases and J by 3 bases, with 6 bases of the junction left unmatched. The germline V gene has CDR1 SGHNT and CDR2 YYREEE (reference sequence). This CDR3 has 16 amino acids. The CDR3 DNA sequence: TGTGCCAGCAGCTTACTAGCGGGCGGGAACTACAATGAGCAGTTCTTC. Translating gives CASSLLAGGNYNEQFF.

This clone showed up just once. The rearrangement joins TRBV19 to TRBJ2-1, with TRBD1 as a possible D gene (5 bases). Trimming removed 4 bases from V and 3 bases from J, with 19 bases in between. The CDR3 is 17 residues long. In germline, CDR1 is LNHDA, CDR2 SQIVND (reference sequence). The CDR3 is CASSKGTGSHYYNEQFF. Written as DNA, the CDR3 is TGTGCCAGTAGTAAGGGCACAGGTTCCCACTACTACAATGAGCAGTTCTTC.

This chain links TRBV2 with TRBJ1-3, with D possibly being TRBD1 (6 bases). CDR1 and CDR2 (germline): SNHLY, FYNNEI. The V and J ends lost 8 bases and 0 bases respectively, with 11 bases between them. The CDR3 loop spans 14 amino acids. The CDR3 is CASGTLPSGNTIYF. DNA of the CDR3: TGTGCCAGCGGGACATTACCCTCTGGAAACACCATATATTTT.

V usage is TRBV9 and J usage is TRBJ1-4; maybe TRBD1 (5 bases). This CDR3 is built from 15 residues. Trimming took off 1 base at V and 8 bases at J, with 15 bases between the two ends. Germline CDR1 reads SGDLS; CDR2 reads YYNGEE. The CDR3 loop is CASSVQGQGGEKLFF. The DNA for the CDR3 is TGTGCCAGCAGCGTACAGGGTCAGGGTGGCGAAAAACTGTTTTTT.

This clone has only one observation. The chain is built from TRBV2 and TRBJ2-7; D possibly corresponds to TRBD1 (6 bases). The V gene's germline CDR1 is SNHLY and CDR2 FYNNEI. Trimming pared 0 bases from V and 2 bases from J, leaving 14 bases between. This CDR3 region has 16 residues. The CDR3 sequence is CASSEALDRFTYEQYF. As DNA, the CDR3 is TGTGCCAGCAGTGAAGCGCTGGACAGATTTACCTACGAGCAGTACTTC.

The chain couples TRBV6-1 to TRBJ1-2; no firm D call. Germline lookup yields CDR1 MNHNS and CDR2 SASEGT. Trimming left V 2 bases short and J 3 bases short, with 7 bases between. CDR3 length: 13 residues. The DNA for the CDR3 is TGTGCCAGCAGTGAACAGGTTTACTATGGCTACACCTTC. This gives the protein CASSEQVYYGYTF.

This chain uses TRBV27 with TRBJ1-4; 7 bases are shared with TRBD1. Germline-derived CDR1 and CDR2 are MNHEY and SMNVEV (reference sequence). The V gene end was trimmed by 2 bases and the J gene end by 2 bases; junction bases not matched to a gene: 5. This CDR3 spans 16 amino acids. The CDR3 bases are TGTGCCAGCAGTTTACAGGGGGATAAGACTAATGAAAAACTGTTTTTT. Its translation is CASSLQGDKTNEKLFF.

CDR3 nucleotide sequence: TGCGCCAGCAGCGGGGGACAGGCGTTCTACGAGCAGTACTTC. Translating it yields CASSGGQAFYEQYF. The chain has TRBV5-1 and TRBJ2-7; 8 positions agree with TRBD1. The V gene's germline CDR1 is SGHRS and CDR2 YFSETQ. Trimming at V came to 4 bases and at J to 3 bases, leaving 6 bases not matched to a gene. The CDR3 sequence is 14 residues long.

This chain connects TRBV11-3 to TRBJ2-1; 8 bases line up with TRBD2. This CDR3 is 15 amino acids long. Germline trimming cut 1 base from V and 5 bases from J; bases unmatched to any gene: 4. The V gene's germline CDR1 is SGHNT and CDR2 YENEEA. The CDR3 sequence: CASSLGGGRNNEQFF. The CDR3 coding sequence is TGTGCCAGCAGCTTAGGCGGGGGGCGTAACAATGAGCAGTTCTTC.

CDR3 DNA sequence: TGTGCCAGCAGTCCAGGGTCCTACGAGCAGTACTTC. Protein: CASSPGSYEQYF. The chain carries TRBV7-6 and TRBJ2-7, with a weak D call TRBD1 (5 bases). The CDR3 totals 12 residues. CDR1 is SGHVS, CDR2 FNYEAQ, per germline. The germline V and J ends were trimmed by 6 bases and 1 base, with 7 bases remaining between them. Full variable domain (missing parts from reference TRBV7-6 and TRBJ2-7): GAGVSQSPRYKVTKRGQDVALRCDPISGHVSLYWYRQALGQGPEFLTYFNYEAQQDKSGLPNDRFSAERPEGSISTLTIQRTEQRDSAMYRCASSPGSYEQYFGPGTRLTVT.

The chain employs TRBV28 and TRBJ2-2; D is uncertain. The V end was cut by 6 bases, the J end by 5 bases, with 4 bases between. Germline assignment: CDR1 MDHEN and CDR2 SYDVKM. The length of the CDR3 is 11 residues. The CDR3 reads CASRATGELFF. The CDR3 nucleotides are TGTGCCAGCAGAGCTACCGGGGAGCTGTTTTTT.

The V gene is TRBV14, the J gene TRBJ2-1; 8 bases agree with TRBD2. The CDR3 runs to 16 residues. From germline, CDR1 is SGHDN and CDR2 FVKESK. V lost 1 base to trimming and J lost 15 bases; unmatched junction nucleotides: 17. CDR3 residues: CASSQGPAGEPELRFF. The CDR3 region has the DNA TGTGCCAGCAGCCAAGGGCCAGCGGGAGAACCGGAGCTCCGGTTCTTC.

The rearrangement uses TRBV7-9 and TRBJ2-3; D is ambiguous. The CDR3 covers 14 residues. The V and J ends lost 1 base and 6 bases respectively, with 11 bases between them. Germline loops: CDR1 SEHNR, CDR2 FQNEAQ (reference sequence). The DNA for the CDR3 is TGTGCCAGCAGCTTAGGCATCCGGGCGGATACGCAGTATTTT. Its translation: CASSLGIRADTQYF.

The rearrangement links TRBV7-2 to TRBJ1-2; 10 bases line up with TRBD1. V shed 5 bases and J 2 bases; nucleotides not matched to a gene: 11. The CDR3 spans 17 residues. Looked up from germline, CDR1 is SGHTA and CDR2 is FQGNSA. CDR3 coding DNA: TGTGCCAGCAGCATCCCCACCCCGGGACAGGGGAACTATGGCTACACCTTC. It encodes CASSIPTPGQGNYGYTF.

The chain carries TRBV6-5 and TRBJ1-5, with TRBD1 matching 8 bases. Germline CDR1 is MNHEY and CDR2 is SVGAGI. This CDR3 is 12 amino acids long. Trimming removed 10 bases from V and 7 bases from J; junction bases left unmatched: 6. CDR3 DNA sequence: TGTGCCACTGGGACAGGAACCCAGCCCCAGCATTTT. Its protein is CATGTGTQPQHF.

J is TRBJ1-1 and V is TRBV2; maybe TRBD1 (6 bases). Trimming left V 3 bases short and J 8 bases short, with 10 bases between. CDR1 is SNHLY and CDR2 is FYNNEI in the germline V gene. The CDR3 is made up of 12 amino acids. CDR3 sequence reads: CASSEQGTEAFF. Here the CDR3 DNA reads TGTGCCAGCAGTGAGCAGGGGACCGAAGCTTTCTTT.